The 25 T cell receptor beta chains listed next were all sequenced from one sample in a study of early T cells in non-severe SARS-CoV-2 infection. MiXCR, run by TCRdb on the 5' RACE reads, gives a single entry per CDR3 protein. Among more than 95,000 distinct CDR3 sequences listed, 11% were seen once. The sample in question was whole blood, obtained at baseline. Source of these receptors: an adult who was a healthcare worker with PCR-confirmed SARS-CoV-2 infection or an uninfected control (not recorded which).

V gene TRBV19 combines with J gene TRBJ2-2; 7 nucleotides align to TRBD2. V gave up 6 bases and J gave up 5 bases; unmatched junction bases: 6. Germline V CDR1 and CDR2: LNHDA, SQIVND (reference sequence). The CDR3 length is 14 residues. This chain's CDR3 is CASSSGARTGELFF. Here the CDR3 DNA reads TGTGCCAGTAGCAGCGGGGCGCGAACCGGGGAGCTGTTTTTT.

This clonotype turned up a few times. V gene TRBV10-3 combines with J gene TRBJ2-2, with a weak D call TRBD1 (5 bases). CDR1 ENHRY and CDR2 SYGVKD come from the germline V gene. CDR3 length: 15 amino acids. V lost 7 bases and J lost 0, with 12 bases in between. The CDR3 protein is CAIKGSHANTGELFF. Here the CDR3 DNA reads TGTGCCATCAAGGGGTCCCACGCGAACACCGGGGAGCTGTTTTTT.

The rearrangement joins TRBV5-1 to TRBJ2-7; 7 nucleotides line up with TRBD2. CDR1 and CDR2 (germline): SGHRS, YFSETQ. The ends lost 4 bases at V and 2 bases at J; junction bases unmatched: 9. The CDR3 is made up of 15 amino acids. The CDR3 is CASSPTGTTTYEQYF. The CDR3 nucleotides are TGCGCCAGCAGCCCTACGGGGACTACCACCTACGAGCAGTACTTC.

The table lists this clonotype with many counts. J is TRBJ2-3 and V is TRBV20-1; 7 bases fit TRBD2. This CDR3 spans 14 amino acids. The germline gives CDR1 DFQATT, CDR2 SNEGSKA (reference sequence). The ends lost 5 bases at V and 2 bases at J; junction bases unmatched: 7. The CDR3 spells CSARSSGYTDTQYF. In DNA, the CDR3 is TGCAGTGCTCGCTCTAGCGGATACACAGATACGCAGTATTTT.

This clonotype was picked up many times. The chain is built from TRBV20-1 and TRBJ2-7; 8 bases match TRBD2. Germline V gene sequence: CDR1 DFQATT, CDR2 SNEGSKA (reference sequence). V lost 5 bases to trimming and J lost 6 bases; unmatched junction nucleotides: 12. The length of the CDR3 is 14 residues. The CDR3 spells CSAVWAREGGEQYF. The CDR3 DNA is TGCAGTGCTGTATGGGCCCGGGAGGGAGGCGAGCAGTACTTC.

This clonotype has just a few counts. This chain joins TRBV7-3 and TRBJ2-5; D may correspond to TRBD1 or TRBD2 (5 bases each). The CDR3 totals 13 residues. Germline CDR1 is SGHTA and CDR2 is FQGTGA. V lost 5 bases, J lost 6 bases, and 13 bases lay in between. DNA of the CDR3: TGTGCCAGCAGCCCCACCCGGGGACAGACCCAGTACTTC. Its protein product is CASSPTRGQTQYF.

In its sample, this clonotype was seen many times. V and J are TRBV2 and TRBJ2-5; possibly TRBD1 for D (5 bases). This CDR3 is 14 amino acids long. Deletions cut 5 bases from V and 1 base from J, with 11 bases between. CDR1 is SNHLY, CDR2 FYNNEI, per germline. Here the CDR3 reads CASSSDQGQETQYF. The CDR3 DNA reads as TGTGCCAGCAGTTCGGATCAGGGCCAAGAGACCCAGTACTTC.

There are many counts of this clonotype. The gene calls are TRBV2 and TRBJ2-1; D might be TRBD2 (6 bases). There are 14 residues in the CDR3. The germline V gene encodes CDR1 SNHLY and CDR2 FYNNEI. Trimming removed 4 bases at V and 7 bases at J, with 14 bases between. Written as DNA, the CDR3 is TGTGCCAGCAGTGGTGGGACTGTAAAAAATGAGCAGTTCTTC. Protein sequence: CASSGGTVKNEQFF.

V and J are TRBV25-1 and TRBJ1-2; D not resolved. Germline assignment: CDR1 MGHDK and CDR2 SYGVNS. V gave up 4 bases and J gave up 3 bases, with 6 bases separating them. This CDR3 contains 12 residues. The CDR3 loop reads CASSVTDYGYTF. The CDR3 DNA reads TGTGCCAGCAGTGTCACCGACTATGGCTACACCTTC.

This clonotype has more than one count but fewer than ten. The CDR3 region is CASRKQGSNQPQHF. In nucleotides, the CDR3 is TGTGCCAGCAGGAAACAGGGGAGCAATCAGCCCCAGCATTTT. V usage is TRBV28 and J usage is TRBJ1-5; TRBD1 matches at 7 bases. The junction had 3 bases not matched to a gene; V was cut back by 6 bases and J by 1 base. The CDR3 extends over 14 amino acids. CDR1 is MDHEN, CDR2 SYDVKM, per germline.

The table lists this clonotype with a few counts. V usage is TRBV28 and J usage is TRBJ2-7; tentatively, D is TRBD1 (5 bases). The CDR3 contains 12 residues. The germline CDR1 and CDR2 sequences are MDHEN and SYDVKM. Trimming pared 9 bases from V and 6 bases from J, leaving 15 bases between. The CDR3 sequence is CASYRTQLEQYF. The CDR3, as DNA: TGTGCCAGTTACCGGACACAACTCGAGCAGTACTTC. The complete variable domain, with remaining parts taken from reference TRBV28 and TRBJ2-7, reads DVKVTQSSRYLVKRTGEKVFLECVQDMDHENMFWYRQDPGLGLRLIYFSYDVKMKEKGDIPEGYSVSREKKERFSLILESASTNQTSMYLCASYRTQLEQYFGPGTRLTVT.

For the CDR3, the DNA is TGTGCCAGCAGCCAGGGCGGGGGAGCCAACGTCCTGACTTTC. Its translation is CASSQGGGANVLTF. The chain links TRBV3-1 to TRBJ2-6, with 7 positions matching TRBD2. This CDR3 spans 14 amino acids. Per the germline V gene, CDR1 is LGHDT and CDR2 is YNNKEL (reference sequence). Trimming cost V 3 bases and J 7 bases; bases outside gene matches: 3.

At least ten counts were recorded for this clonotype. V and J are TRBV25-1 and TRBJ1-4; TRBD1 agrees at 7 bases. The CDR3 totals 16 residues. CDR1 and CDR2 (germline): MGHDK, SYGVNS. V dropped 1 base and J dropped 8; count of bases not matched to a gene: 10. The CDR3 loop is CASSEFVGGLPEKLFF. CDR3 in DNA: TGTGCCAGCAGTGAATTTGTAGGGGGCCTACCCGAAAAACTGTTTTTT.

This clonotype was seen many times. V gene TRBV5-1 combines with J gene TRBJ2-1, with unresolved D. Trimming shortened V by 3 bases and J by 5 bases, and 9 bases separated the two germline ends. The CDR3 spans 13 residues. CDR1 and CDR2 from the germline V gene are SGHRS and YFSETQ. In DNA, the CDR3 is TGCGCCAGCAGCTCGATACAGAACAATGAGCAGTTCTTC. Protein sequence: CASSSIQNNEQFF. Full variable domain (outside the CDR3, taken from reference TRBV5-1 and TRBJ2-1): KAGVTQTPRYLIKTRGQQVTLSCSPISGHRSVSWYQQTPGQGLQFLFEYFSETQRNKGNFPGRFSGRQFSNSRSEMNVSTLELGDSALYLCASSSIQNNEQFFGPGTRLTVL.

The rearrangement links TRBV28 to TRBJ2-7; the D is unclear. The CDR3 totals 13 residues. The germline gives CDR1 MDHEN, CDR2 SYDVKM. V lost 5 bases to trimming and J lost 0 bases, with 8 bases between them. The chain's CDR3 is CASSLLASYEQYF. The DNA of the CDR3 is TGTGCCAGCAGTCTATTAGCCTCCTACGAGCAGTACTTC.

The DNA of the CDR3 is TGTGCCAGTTTTCGGACCGGGACAGGGATACGGAACACCGGGGAGCTGTTTTTT. Its protein product is CASFRTGTGIRNTGELFF. The chain carries TRBV19 and TRBJ2-2, with 9 bases that match TRBD1. The CDR3 is made up of 18 amino acids. The J segment lost 1 base and the V segment lost 8 bases, leaving 14 bases of the junction unmatched. Germline CDR1 LNHDA, CDR2 SQIVND (reference sequence).

The CDR3 region is CASSPRDSYEQYF. CDR3 DNA sequence: TGTGCCAGCTCACCACGGGACTCCTACGAGCAGTACTTC. The chain has TRBV18 and TRBJ2-7, with no clear D. The V gene's germline CDR1 is KGHSH and CDR2 LQKENI. The CDR3 runs 13 residues. Trimming shortened V by 1 base and J by 0 bases, and 4 bases separated the two germline ends.

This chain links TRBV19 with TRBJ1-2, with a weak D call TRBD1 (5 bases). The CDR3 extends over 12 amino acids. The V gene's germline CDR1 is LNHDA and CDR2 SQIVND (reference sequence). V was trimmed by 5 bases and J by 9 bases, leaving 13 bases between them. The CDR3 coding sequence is TGTGCCAGTAGTTCGGAAGGACAAAGCTACACCTTC. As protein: CASSSEGQSYTF.

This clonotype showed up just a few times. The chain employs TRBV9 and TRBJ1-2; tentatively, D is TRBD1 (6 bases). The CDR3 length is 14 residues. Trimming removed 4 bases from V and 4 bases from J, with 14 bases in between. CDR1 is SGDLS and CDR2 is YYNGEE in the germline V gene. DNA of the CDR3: TGTGCCAGCAGCAGAGGAGGGACATTCTATGGCTACACCTTC. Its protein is CASSRGGTFYGYTF.

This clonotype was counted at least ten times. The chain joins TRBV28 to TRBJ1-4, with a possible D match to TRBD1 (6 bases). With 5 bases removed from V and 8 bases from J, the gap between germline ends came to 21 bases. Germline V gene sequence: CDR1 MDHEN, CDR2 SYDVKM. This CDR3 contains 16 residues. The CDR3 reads CASSPTGVSRGEKLFF. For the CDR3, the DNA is TGTGCCAGCAGTCCGACAGGAGTCTCAAGGGGAGAAAAACTGTTTTTT.

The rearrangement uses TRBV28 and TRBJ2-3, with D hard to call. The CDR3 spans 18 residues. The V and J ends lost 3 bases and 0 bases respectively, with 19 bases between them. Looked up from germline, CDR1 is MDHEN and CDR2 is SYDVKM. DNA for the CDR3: TGTGCCAGCAGTTTCCCTCTCCAGACTTTAATTAGCACAGATACGCAGTATTTT. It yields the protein CASSFPLQTLISTDTQYF.

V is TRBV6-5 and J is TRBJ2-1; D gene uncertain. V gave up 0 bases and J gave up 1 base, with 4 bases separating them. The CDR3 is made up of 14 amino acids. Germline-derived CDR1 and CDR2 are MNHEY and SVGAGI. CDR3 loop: CASSYSRSYNEQFF. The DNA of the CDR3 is TGTGCCAGCAGTTACTCGCGTTCCTACAATGAGCAGTTCTTC.

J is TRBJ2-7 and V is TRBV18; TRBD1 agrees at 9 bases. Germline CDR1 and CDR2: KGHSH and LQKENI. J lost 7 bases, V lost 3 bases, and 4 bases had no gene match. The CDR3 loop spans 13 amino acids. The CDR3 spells CASSPGQGREQYF. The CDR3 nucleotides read TGTGCCAGCTCACCTGGACAGGGGCGAGAGCAGTACTTC.

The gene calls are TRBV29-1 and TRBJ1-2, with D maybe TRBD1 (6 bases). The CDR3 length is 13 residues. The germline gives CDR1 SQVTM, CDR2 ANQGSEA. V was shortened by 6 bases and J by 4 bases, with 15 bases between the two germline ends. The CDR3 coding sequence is TGCAGCGTGGCGATGGACAGACGCTATGGCTACACCTTC. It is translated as CSVAMDRRYGYTF.

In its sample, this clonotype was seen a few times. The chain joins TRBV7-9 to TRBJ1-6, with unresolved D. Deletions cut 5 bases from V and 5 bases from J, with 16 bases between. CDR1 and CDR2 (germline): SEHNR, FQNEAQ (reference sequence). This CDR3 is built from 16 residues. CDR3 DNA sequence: TGTGCCAGCAGCCCCAGCGGAGCGCAGGATAATTCACCCCTCCACTTT. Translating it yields CASSPSGAQDNSPLHF.